The next 5 T cell receptor beta chains were all read from a single sample in a study of cytomegalovirus exposure and HLA in healthy donors. The PCR ran on 60 Vbeta and 13 Jbeta primers. The protocol was immunoSEQ multiplex PCR, while the TCRdb copy is restricted to in-frame clones and leaves out a portion. The table has roughly 150,000 clones, 82% seen once. Input material: PBMCs. The receptors were sampled from a male donor in good health and CMV-seronegative.

The chain employs TRBV19 and TRBJ2-7; D possibly corresponds to TRBD2 (6 bases). CDR1 and CDR2 from the germline V gene are LNHDA and SQIVND (reference sequence). The CDR3 totals 13 residues. The V and J ends lost 5 bases and 6 bases respectively, with 14 bases between them. CDR3 coding DNA: TGTGCCAGTAGTCCTGGACGGGGGAGCGAGCAGTACTTC. Protein sequence: CASSPGRGSEQYF.

V usage is TRBV5-6 and J usage is TRBJ2-5; D remains unclear. This CDR3 has 12 residues. Trimming removed 8 bases at V and 5 bases at J, with 13 bases between. The germline V gene has CDR1 SGHDT and CDR2 YYEEEE. The CDR3 region is CASIGVEETQYF. CDR3 nucleotides: TGTGCCAGTATCGGTGTTGAGGAGACCCAGTACTTC.

This sequence joins TRBV11-2 and TRBJ2-4; TRBD2 matches 15 bases. The V gene end was trimmed by 5 bases and the J gene end by 5 bases; junction bases not matched to a gene: 4. Germline loops: CDR1 SGHAT, CDR2 FQNNGV. This CDR3 is 16 amino acids long. The CDR3 reads CASSLGLAGGENIQYF. The CDR3, as DNA: TGTGCCAGCAGCCTCGGACTAGCGGGAGGGGAAAACATTCAGTACTTC. Together with reference TRBV11-2 and TRBJ2-4, the CDR3 gives the full variable domain: EAGVAQSPRYKIIEKRQSVAFWCNPISGHATLYWYQQILGQGPKLLIQFQNNGVVDDSQLPKDRFSAERLKGVDSTLKIQPAKLEDSAVYLCASSLGLAGGENIQYFGAGTRLSVL.

This clone was observed a few times. This chain joins TRBV9 and TRBJ2-7; 8 bases match TRBD1. This CDR3 comprises 15 residues. V gave up 4 bases and J gave up 0 bases; unmatched junction bases: 6. The germline gives CDR1 SGDLS, CDR2 YYNGEE. DNA for the CDR3: TGTGCCAGCAGCTATGGACAGGGAAGCTCCTACGAGCAGTACTTC. This codes for CASSYGQGSSYEQYF.

The CDR3 coding sequence is TGTGCCAGCAGTCCTTCGACAGGAGAATACACAGATACGCAGTATTTT. Translation gives CASSPSTGEYTDTQYF. The V call is TRBV27, the J call TRBJ2-3, with TRBD1 as a possible D gene (6 bases). CDR3 length: 16 amino acids. V lost 5 bases and J lost 2, with 17 bases in between. Germline-derived CDR1 and CDR2 are MNHEY and SMNVEV (reference sequence).